This T cell receptor (beta chain) is drawn from a study of response to subunit inactivated influenza vaccine. TCRdb fed the RT-PCR reads into MiXCR, producing one record per CDR3 protein. The sample shows more than 150,000 distinct CDR3 sequences, around 9% of them seen only once. At least ten counts were recorded for this clonotype. Its antigen remains unknown. Broader study findings: Authors suggested few new T cells are recruited by each seasonal influenza vaccination.

This TCR derives from a man aged 50-59 years who received an inactivated influenza vaccine. The sequences come from non-naive T cells sorted from PBMCs, collected on the day of vaccination.

This CDR3 is CSASTHSPLHF. The DNA of the CDR3 is TGCAGTGCTTCGACACATTCACCCCTCCACTTT. This chain uses TRBV20-1 with TRBJ1-6, with unresolved D. Between the trimmed V and J ends, which lost 5 bases and 8 bases, there was a span of 7 bases. This CDR3 comprises 11 residues. Germline CDR1 reads DFQATT; CDR2 reads SNEGSKA (reference sequence).